In its sample, the clone carrying this T cell receptor (beta chain) was seen a few times. Its antigen is not known. Assay used: immunoSEQ multiplex PCR; TCRdb lists only in-frame clones, some missing. Found here are about 2,500 clones, nearly 50% of them singletons; the top ten hold less than 60%. The CDR3 length is 15 residues. J gave up 0 bases and V 4 bases, and 2 bases lay outside the gene matches. CDR1 is LGHNA, CDR2 YNFKEQ, per germline. This sample is drawn from a study of STAT3 mutations in large granular lymphocyte leukemia. Study-level information: Roughly half the longitudinally sequenced T-LGLL patients had canonical STAT3 mutations. Around two fifths of treated T-LGLL patients showed hematologic response to immunosuppression. Points from the study as a whole: Every T-cell large granular lymphocyte leukemia patient had at least one immunodominant TCR beta clonotype. TCR clonotype switching after therapy occurred in about 30% of the 18 patients. Clonal expansion was inferred from other time points because no sample existed at each clone's first appearance.

The sample taken for sequencing was peripheral blood mononuclear cells. The origin of this receptor is a man in his sixties with T-cell large granular lymphocyte leukemia. Some clones in this sample may be carry-over from other donors' samples. The chain recombines TRBV4-2 with TRBJ2-3; TRBD1 aligns across 9 bases. CDR3 DNA: TGTGCCAGCAGCCTCGGGACAGGGAGCACAGATACGCAGTATTTT. Translated, it gives CASSLGTGSTDTQYF.